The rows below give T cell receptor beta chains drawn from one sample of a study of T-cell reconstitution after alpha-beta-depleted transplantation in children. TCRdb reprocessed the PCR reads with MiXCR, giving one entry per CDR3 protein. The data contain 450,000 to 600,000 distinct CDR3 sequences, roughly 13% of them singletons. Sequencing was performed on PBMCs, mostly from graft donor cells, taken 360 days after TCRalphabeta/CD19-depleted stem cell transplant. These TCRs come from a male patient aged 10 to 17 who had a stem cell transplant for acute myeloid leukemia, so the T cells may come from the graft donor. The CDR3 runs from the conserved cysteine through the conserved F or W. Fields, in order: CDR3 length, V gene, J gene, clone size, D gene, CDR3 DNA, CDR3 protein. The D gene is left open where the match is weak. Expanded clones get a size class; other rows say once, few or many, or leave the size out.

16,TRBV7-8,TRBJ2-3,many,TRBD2,TGTGCCAGCAGCTTGAGCGGGAACATCCCTCTAGATACGCAGTATTTT,CASSLSGNIPLDTQYF
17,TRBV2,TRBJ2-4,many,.,TGTGCCAGCAATCCCTTAGCGGGACAGCTAGCCAAAAACATTCAGTACTTC,CASNPLAGQLAKNIQYF
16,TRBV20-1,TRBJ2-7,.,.,TGCAGTGCTAGTGGCGGAAAGACTAGAGGGGACTACGAGCAGTACTTC,CSASGGKTRGDYEQYF
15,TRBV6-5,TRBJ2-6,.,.,TGTGCCAGCAGTTGGAGATCGGGGGGGGCCAACGTCCTGACTTTC,CASSWRSGGANVLTF
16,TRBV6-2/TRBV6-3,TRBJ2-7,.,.,TGTGCCAGCAGTCCGTACGTTCGGACGAGCTCCTACGAGCAGTACTTC,CASSPYVRTSSYEQYF
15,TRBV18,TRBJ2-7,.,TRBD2,TGTGCCAGCTCACATACTAGCGCTCTTCCCTACGAGCAGTACTTC,CASSHTSALPYEQYF
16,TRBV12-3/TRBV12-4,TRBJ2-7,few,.,TGTGCCAGCAGTCTTAACGGGGGTAAGCTCTCCTACGAGCAGTACTTC,CASSLNGGKLSYEQYF
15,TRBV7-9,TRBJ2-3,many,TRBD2,TGTGCCAGCAGCCCGACTAGCGGGTCGGCAGATACGCAGTATTTT,CASSPTSGSADTQYF
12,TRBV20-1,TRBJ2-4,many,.,TGCAGTACGGACAGTTTGAAAAACATTCAGTACTTC,CSTDSLKNIQYF
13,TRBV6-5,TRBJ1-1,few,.,TGTGCCAGCAGTTACTATTGGGGCACTGAAGCTTTCTTT,CASSYYWGTEAFF
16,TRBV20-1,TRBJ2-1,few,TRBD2,TGCAGTGCCTCGCGAGTTCCTAGCGGGAGGAACAATGAGCAGTTCTTC,CSASRVPSGRNNEQFF
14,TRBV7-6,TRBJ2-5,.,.,TGTGCCAGCAGCTTTTCGCCTAAACAAGAGACCCAGTACTTC,CASSFSPKQETQYF
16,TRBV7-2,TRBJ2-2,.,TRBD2,TGTGCCAGCAGCATTCTAGCGGGTCAGAACACCGGGGAGCTGTTTTTT,CASSILAGQNTGELFF
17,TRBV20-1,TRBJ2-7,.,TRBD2,TGCAGTGCTAGAGATGGGGTGGGTAAGAGCGGGAGGCGGGAGCAGTACTTC,CSARDGVGKSGRREQYF
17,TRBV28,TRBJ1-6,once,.,TGTGCCAGCACTTTCGGAGTCGATAGCTCCTATAATTCACCCCTCCACTTT,CASTFGVDSSYNSPLHF
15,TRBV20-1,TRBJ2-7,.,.,TGCAGTGCTAGGGCCGGGGCAGGGCCCTCCTACGAGCAGTACTTC,CSARAGAGPSYEQYF
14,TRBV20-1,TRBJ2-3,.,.,TGCAGTGCTAGACCGGACACCAGCCAGGAAACGCAGTATTTT,CSARPDTSQETQYF
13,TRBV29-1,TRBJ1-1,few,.,TGCAGCGCACGACAGGTTCTGAACACTGAAGCTTTCTTT,CSARQVLNTEAFF
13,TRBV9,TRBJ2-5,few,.,TGTGCCAGCAGCGCCTTTCAGGACCTCCCCCAGTACTTC,CASSAFQDLPQYF
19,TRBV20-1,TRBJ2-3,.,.,TGCAGTGCTAGTGAGGGGCTAGCTGGGGGTGGTTCGTTTGCAGATACGCAGTATTTT,CSASEGLAGGGSFADTQYF
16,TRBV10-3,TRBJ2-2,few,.,TGTGCCATCAGTGTCGCCCGACTAGGGGGCACCGGGGAGCTGTTTTTT,CAISVARLGGTGELFF
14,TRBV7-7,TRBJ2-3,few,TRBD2,TGTGCTAGCAGCAAGGGACTAGCGAGAGATACGCAGTATTTT,CASSKGLARDTQYF
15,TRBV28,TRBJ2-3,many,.,TGTGCCAGCAGTCCGAGGGGCCACCCGTTAGATACGCAGTATTTT,CASSPRGHPLDTQYF
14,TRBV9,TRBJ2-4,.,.,TGTGCCAGCAGCGTACGGTCAAACGAGGACATTCAGTACTTC,CASSVRSNEDIQYF
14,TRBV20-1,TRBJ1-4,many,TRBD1,TGCAGTGCTACTCCAGGGGGCGTGGGGGAAAAACTGTTTTTT,CSATPGGVGEKLFF
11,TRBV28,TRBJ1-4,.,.,TGTGCATCGGGGGAGTTTGAAAAACTGTTTTTT,CASGEFEKLFF
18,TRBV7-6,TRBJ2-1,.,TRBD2,TGTGCCAGCAGCTTATCCCCCCTAGCGGAGAGCTCCTACAATGAGCAGTTCTTC,CASSLSPLAESSYNEQFF
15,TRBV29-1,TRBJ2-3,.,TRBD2,TGCAGCTACGTGAACGGCGGGAGGGCAACAGATACGCAGTATTTT,CSYVNGGRATDTQYF
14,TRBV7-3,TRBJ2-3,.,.,TGTGCCAGCAGCCCTTCGCTCGGTACAGATACGCAGTATTTT,CASSPSLGTDTQYF
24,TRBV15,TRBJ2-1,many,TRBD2,TGTGCCACCAGCAGAGATCGAACAGGCTGGGGACTAGCGGGAGGGATCCGCTCCTACAATGAGCAGTTCTTC,CATSRDRTGWGLAGGIRSYNEQFF
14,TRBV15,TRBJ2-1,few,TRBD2,TGTGCCACCAGCAGAGATCGGGGGGACTACGAGCAGTTCTTC,CATSRDRGDYEQFF
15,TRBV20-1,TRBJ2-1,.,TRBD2,TGCAGTGCTCGACGCCCTAGCGGGACTTACAATGAGCAGTTCTTC,CSARRPSGTYNEQFF
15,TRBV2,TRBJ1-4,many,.,TGTGCCAGCAGTGAATCAACAGCCCCCGGTGAAAAACTGTTTTTT,CASSESTAPGEKLFF
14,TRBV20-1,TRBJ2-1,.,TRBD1,TGCAGTGCTGCCTGGGGGACAGGGGAGGATGAGCAGTTCTTC,CSAAWGTGEDEQFF
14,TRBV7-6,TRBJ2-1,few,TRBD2,TGTGCCAGCAGCTTAGGACTCGGGAGGAATGAGCAGTTCTTC,CASSLGLGRNEQFF
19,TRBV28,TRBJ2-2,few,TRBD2,TGTGCCAGCAGTTTGTGGGGACTAGCGGGACCCATCAGCACCGGGGAGCTGTTTTTT,CASSLWGLAGPISTGELFF
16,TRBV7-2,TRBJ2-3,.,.,TGTGCCAGCAGCCCCGTTTGGGATGCTAGCACAGATACGCAGTATTTT,CASSPVWDASTDTQYF
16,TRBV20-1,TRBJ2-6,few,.,TGCAGTGCTAGAGATCGGGGTCCTTCTGCGGCCAACGTCCTGACTTTC,CSARDRGPSAANVLTF
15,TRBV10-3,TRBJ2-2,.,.,TGTGCCATCAGTGAGGGCCTAGTTGGTCCCGGGGAGCTGTTTTTT,CAISEGLVGPGELFF
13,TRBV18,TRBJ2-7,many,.,TGTGCCAGCTCACTAAAGACGATCGGCGAGCAGTACTTC,CASSLKTIGEQYF
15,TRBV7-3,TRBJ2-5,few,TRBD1,TGTGCCAGCAGCTCAACCAGGGGGCGACAAGAGACCCAGTACTTC,CASSSTRGRQETQYF
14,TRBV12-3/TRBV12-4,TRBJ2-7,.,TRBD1,TGTGCCAGCAGTTACGGACAGGGACCTTACGAGCAGTACTTC,CASSYGQGPYEQYF
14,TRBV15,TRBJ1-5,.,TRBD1,TGTGCCACCAGCAGGACAGGGACTGGGGAGCCCCAGCATTTT,CATSRTGTGEPQHF
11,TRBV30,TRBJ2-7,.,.,TGTGCCTGGACCCAGAGTTACGAGCAGTACTTC,CAWTQSYEQYF
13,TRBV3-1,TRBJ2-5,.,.,TGTGCCAGCAGCCTCTCGGTAGCGGAGACCCAGTACTTC,CASSLSVAETQYF
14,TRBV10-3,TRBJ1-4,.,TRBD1,TGTGCCATCAGTGAGCCAGGGGGTAATGAAAAACTGTTTTTT,CAISEPGGNEKLFF
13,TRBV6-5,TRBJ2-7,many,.,TGTGCCAGCAGCCGAGAATGGGACTACGAGCAGTACTTC,CASSREWDYEQYF
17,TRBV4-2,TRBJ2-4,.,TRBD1,TGTGCCAGCAGCCAAGATCCGACAGGGTTAGCCAAAAACATTCAGTACTTC,CASSQDPTGLAKNIQYF
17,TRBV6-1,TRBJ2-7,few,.,TGTGCCAGCAGTCCTCGGATTAGACGAGGAGGGGCCTACGAGCAGTACTTC,CASSPRIRRGGAYEQYF
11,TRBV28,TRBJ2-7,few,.,TGTGCCAGCAAAGGGACCTACGAGCAGTACTTC,CASKGTYEQYF
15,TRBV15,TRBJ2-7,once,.,TGTGCCACCAGCGGCTCCGGGACGGACTCCTACGAGCAGTACTTC,CATSGSGTDSYEQYF
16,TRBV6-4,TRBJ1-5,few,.,TGTGCCAGCAGTCGACCGGATACGGGGCCTAATCAGCCCCAGCATTTT,CASSRPDTGPNQPQHF
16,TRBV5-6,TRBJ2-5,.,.,TGTGCCAGCAGCTTGGCACGTTTCGGGGATCAAGAGACCCAGTACTTC,CASSLARFGDQETQYF
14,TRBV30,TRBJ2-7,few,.,TGTGCCTGGGGTCGTAGGGGGAGCAGCTACGAGCAGTACTTC,CAWGRRGSSYEQYF
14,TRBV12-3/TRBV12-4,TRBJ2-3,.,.,TGTGCCAACACCCGGGACACCTTCACAGATACGCAGTATTTT,CANTRDTFTDTQYF
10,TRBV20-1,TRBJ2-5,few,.,TGCAGTGCTAGAGAAATGACCCAGTACTTC,CSAREMTQYF
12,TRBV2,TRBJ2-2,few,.,TGTGCCAGCAGCCTGGACCACGGGGAGCTGTTTTTT,CASSLDHGELFF